This T cell receptor (beta chain) was identified in a study of blood T cell repertoires in COVID-19. On the study more broadly: Sources were T cells, B-cell-depleted T cells, or PBMCs; the material itself was cDNA or gDNA.

Profiled with immunoSEQ multiplex PCR; TCRdb holds only in-frame clones, not every one. Of roughly 180,000 clones listed, about 85% are singletons. Germline loops: CDR1 MNHEY, CDR2 SVGEGT. This CDR3 is built from 15 residues. Between the trimmed V and J ends, which lost 2 bases and 5 bases, there was a span of 15 bases. The chain couples TRBV6-2 or TRBV6-3 to TRBJ2-5, with a weak D call TRBD1 (6 bases). Sequenced sample: peripheral blood. The clonotype originates from a man in his 60s who had recovered from COVID-19. CDR3 residues: CASSYPGTQGETQYF. Here the CDR3 DNA reads TGTGCCAGCAGTTACCCCGGGACCCAGGGGGAGACCCAGTACTTC.